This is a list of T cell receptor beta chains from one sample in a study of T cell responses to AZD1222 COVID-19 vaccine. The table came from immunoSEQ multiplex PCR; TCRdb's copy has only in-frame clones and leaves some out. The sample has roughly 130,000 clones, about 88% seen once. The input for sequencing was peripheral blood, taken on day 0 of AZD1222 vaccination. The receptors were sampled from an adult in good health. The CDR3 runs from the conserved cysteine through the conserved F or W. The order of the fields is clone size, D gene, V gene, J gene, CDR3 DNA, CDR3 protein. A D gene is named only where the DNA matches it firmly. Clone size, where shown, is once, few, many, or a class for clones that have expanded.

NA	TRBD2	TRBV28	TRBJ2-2	TGTGCCAGCAGTTTGACTAGCGGCACCGGGGAGCTGTTTTTT	CASSLTSGTGELFF
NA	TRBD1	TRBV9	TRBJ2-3	TGTGCCAGCAGCGTAGGACAGGGAATTCAGCGACGCACAGATACGCAGTATTTT	CASSVGQGIQRRTDTQYF
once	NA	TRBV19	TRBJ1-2	TGTGCCAGTAGTCCTCATAGGCCGGGACTCTATGGCTACACCTTC	CASSPHRPGLYGYTF
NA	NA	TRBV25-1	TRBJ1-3	TGTGCCAGCACTCCGGATGGTGTCGGCTCTGGAAACACCATATATTTT	CASTPDGVGSGNTIYF
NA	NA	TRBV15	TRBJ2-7	TGTGCCACCAGCAGCGGGGGTGGCGCCTACGAGCAGTACTTC	CATSSGGGAYEQYF
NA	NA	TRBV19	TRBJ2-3	TGTGCCAGTAGTATAGGAACACAGGGAGATACGCAGTATTTT	CASSIGTQGDTQYF
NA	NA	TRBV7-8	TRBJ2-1	TGTGCGACAGTAGGGGGCTCCTACAATGAGCAGTTCTTC	CATVGGSYNEQFF
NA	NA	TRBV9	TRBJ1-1	TGTGCCAGCAGCGCGGGACACCTGAACGCGAACACTGAAGCTTTCTTT	CASSAGHLNANTEAFF
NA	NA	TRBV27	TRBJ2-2	TGTGCCAGCAGCAGGGGCACCGGGGAGCTGTTTTTT	CASSRGTGELFF
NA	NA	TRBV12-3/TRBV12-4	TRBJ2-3	TGTGCCAGCAGTAACTACTCAGATACGCAGTATTTT	CASSNYSDTQYF
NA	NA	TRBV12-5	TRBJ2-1	TGTGCTAGTGGTTTGGGGCCAAACAATGAGCAGTTCTTC	CASGLGPNNEQFF
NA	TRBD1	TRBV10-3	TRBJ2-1	TGTGCCATCAGTGGGGACAGCGACCGCTCCTACAATGAGCAGTTCTTC	CAISGDSDRSYNEQFF
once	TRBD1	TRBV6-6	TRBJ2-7	TGTGCCAGCAGTCCGCGACAGGGATTAAGCGAGCAGTACTTC	CASSPRQGLSEQYF
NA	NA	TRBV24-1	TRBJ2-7	TGTGCCACCAGTGCTGGGATACCCTACGAGCAGTACTTC	CATSAGIPYEQYF
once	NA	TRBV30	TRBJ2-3	TGTGCCTGCAGGGGGGCCACAGATACGCAGTATTTT	CACRGATDTQYF
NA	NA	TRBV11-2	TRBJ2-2	TGTGCCAGCTTGGGAGGGGGCATCGCGCTGTTTTTT	CASLGGGIALFF
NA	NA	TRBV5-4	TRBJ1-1	TGTGCCAGCAGCGTTACAGCGAACACTGAAGCTTTCTTT	CASSVTANTEAFF
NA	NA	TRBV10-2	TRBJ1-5	TGCGCCAGCAGTGAGTCGAACCCTTCCCGTAATCAGCCCCAGCATTTT	CASSESNPSRNQPQHF
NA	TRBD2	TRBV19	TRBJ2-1	TGTGCCAGTAGTATTCAGGGACTAGCTCCCATCATCAATGAGCAGTTCTTC	CASSIQGLAPIINEQFF
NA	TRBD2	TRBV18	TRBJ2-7	TGTGCCAGCTCACCTCAACCGCCAACTAGCGGGGGGGCGAGGGAGCAGTACTTC	CASSPQPPTSGGAREQYF
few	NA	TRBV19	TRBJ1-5	TGTGCCAGTACCTCGAGACAGGCGACCCTTAGCAATCAGCCCCAGCATTTT	CASTSRQATLSNQPQHF
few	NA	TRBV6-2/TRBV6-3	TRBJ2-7	TGTGCCAGCAGTTACCCTACCTCAGGGGATTCGAGCTCCTACGAGCAGTACTTC	CASSYPTSGDSSSYEQYF
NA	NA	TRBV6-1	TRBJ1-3	TGTGCCAGCAGTGAACACATCTCTGGAAACACCATATATTTT	CASSEHISGNTIYF
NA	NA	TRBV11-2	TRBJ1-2	TGTGCCAGCAGCCGTCCGGACGTCTATGGCTACACCTTC	CASSRPDVYGYTF
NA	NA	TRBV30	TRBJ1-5	TGTGCCTGGAGTGTCGGGGGCAATCAGCCCCAGCATTTT	CAWSVGGNQPQHF
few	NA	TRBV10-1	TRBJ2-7	TGCGCCAGCAGTGAGGCGGGACTGCCCTACGAGCAGTACTTC	CASSEAGLPYEQYF
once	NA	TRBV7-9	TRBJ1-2	TGTGCCAGCAGCTTAGACTCCGGGACGTATGGCTACACCTTC	CASSLDSGTYGYTF
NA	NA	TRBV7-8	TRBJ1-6	TGTGCCAGCAGCTTAGTTGCGGGAGGGAAGACACCCCTCCACTTT	CASSLVAGGKTPLHF
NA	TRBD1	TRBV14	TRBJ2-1	TGTGCCAGCAGCCAACGGACAGGGGTTTTCGATGAGCAGTTCTTC	CASSQRTGVFDEQFF
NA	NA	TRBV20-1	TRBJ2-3	TGCAGTGCTAGAGATGGGGCTACGCAGTATTTT	CSARDGATQYF
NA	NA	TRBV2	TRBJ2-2	TGTGCCAGCAGTGTTGAGACTCCGAACACCGGGGAGCTGTTTTTT	CASSVETPNTGELFF
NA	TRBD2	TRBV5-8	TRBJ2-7	TGTGCCAGCAGCTTAAGGACTAGCGGGAGATTGTACGAGCAGTACTTC	CASSLRTSGRLYEQYF
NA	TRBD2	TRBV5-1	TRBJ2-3	TGCGCCAGCAGCCCTGGGGGGGTGGGAGATACGCAGTATTTT	CASSPGGVGDTQYF
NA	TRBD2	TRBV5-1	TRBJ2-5	TGCGCCAGCAGCCCCGCCACTAGCGGGAGTAGGGAGACCCAGTACTTC	CASSPATSGSRETQYF
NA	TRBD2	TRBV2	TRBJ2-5	TGTGCCAGCAGTAGGGGAGGGTATGGCGAGACCCAGTACTTC	CASSRGGYGETQYF